The 4 T cell receptor beta chains listed next were all sequenced from one sample in a study of brain metastases from non-small cell lung cancer. The repertoire was sequenced with immunoSEQ multiplex PCR; TCRdb's copy has only in-frame clones and lacks some. The table lists roughly 14,000 clones, over 75% of them singletons, with 7.5% to 9.5% in the top ten. Sequencing was performed on primary lung tumor tissue. These receptors were collected from a donor aged 40 or older with non-small cell lung cancer.

This clone was observed a single time. The gene calls are TRBV18 and TRBJ1-1, with D perhaps TRBD1 (5 bases). Trimming cost V 1 base and J 0 bases, with 9 bases left between them. The CDR3 extends over 15 amino acids. The V gene's germline CDR1 is KGHSH and CDR2 LQKENI. The CDR3 loop is CASSPLPDMNTEAFF. CDR3 DNA sequence: TGTGCCAGCTCACCACTCCCGGACATGAACACTGAAGCTTTCTTT.

The chain is built from TRBV19 and TRBJ1-5; 8 bases are shared with TRBD1. V was clipped by 6 bases and J by 4 bases; unmatched bases: 11. CDR1 LNHDA and CDR2 SQIVND come from the germline V gene (reference sequence). This CDR3 has 16 residues. This CDR3 is CASRPLTGGSNQPQHF. The CDR3 bases are TGTGCCAGTAGGCCCCTTACAGGGGGGAGTAATCAGCCCCAGCATTTT.

The chain has TRBV27 and TRBJ1-5; D is unresolved. Trimming took off 9 bases at V and 2 bases at J, with 11 bases between the two ends. The CDR3 covers 13 residues. CDR1 is MNHEY, CDR2 SMNVEV, per germline (reference sequence). The CDR3 loop reads CASSRLRNQPQHF. The CDR3 DNA is TGTGCCAGTTCTCGCCTGCGCAATCAGCCCCAGCATTTT.

This clone was recorded once. This rearrangement joins TRBV15 to TRBJ1-4, with D possibly matching TRBD1 (5 bases). Germline lookup yields CDR1 LNHNV and CDR2 YYDKDF (reference sequence). CDR3 length equals 17 residues. V was trimmed by 5 bases and J by 0 bases, leaving 16 bases between them. The CDR3 DNA is TGTGCCACCAGCTCCCGCCGCCAGGGTACAACTAATGAAAAACTGTTTTTT. It translates to CATSSRRQGTTNEKLFF.